This T cell receptor beta chain was retrieved from a study of blood T cell repertoires in COVID-19. Study-level background: Italy, Spain and the United States were the sources of the convalescent and acute COVID-19 samples.

Germline V gene sequence: CDR1 SGHRS, CDR2 YFSETQ. Trimming took 1 base from V and 3 from J, leaving 9 bases between them. The length of the CDR3 is 14 residues. TCRdb keeps only in-frame clones here, not all; method: immunoSEQ multiplex PCR. The table has roughly 150,000 clones, 84% seen once; the top ten hold roughly 9.8%. This clonotype originated in a woman aged 45 to 65 with acute or convalescent COVID-19. The chain joins TRBV5-1 to TRBJ2-3; weak D call: TRBD2 (5 bases). Sequencing was carried out using peripheral blood. CDR3 DNA: TGCGCCAGCAGCTTGAGCGGTCTGACAGATACGCAGTATTTT. Its translation is CASSLSGLTDTQYF.